The present entry profiles one T cell receptor (beta chain) with its context. This clonotype was seen a handful of times. It lacks a known antigen. No base quality information exists; no much larger clone differs at one position. The library was built by means of RACE. The run used a NextSeq 500. During library preparation, unique molecular identifiers were attached to individual cDNA molecules so that TCRs could be counted in a quantitative, reproducible way. Both TCR alpha and TCR beta chains were sequenced from each blood RNA sample. The authors processed their data as follows. Samples had a median of around 92,000 TCRs, with a range from roughly 23,224 to 700,000. The Decombinator software suite was used to annotate V, J and CDR3 in the TCR reads. For the PS versus PT1 abundance plots, all samples were subsampled to the same number of TCRs (28,000). Expanded TCRs were defined as absent before sensitization and observed at least eight times at the 2-week time point. Starting from the raw public reads, TCRdb applied fastp trimming at Q25, assembled clones with MiXCR and retained in-frame beta chains. Each CDR3 protein appears once, grouped with its most common genes and DNA. These V and J calls derive from TCRdb rather than the authors' analysis. The sample data list about 260,000 distinct CDR3 sequences, and about 9% of these were observed just once. Jointly, the top ten make up approximately 2.3% of the sample.

The data were obtained in a study of human T cells and chemical hapten exposure (dated by TCRdb to the early 2020s). Background on the whole study: For sensitization, 2% DPC in acetone was applied to a 2 cm by 2 cm area of upper inner arm skin. Throughout the study period of about 22 weeks, patients also received therapeutic DPC doses to the scalp every week. Blood samples were taken from patients before sensitization (week 0) and at 2, 6 and about 24 weeks after DPC sensitization. For TCR sequencing, blood came from 25 to 35 alopecia patients at anywhere from one to four time points (pre-sensitization, 2, 6 and 24 weeks). Libraries were pooled for sequencing, and per-sample TCR yields varied mainly because of small differences in library volumes within the pool. Patch testing was performed on the upper back with Finn chambers containing 0.01% DPC, and the patch tests were scored after 6 days according to International Contact Dermatitis Research Group standards. This study followed changes in the peripheral blood TCR repertoire in vivo during primary and secondary sensitization of alopecia patients to the hapten diphenylcyclopropenone (DPC). The patient cohort, mostly female, included alopecia areata with under or over 50% scalp involvement, alopecia totalis and alopecia universalis.

The research as a whole found: After repeated subsampling, changes were observed in the strength of the expansion versus patch-test correlation and in the threshold at which the correlation became significant. The number of PT1 expanded TCRs positively correlated with patch test score, significant at thresholds 8, 16 and 32 but not 4. Significantly more large CDR3 similarity clusters were formed by expanded TCRs than by pre-sensitization or healthy control sets, consistent with antigen-driven responses. No change with DPC sensitization was found in the number of TCRs above 1 in 1000 frequency, and no evidence of global repertoire structure alterations was found. Because every patient had alopecia, a presumed autoimmune disease, the patients' immune response might differ from that of healthy individuals.

The time point label, as the study defines it: pre-sensitization, week 0. The intended sense of this specimen's treatment or condition label: therapeutic diphenylcyclopropenone sensitization with weekly scalp DPC. Blood at each patch-test visit was drawn before the patch test was applied. Eligible patients were aged 18 to 70, diagnosed with alopecia, deemed suitable for DPC therapy, and excluded if pregnant. Total RNA was extracted from unfractionated whole blood that had been collected in Tempus Blood RNA tubes. V was cut back by 5 bases and J by 11 bases, leaving a gap of 18 bases between them. The CDR3 goes from the cysteine to the phenylalanine over 13 residues. Solely the CDR3 DNA is kept, with 39 bases framed from the first base. From a lookup of the germline V gene (reference sequence), CDR1 and CDR2 are MNHNY and SVGAGI.

The sequence was obtained from a woman aged 35 to 49 with alopecia areata. Some clones in this sample may be carry-over from other donors' samples. Here the sequenced sample was whole blood, taken in connection with sensitization to the hapten diphenylcyclopropenone (DPC). The chain is assembled from TRBV6-6 and TRBJ1-1, and TRBD1 may be the D gene, going by 6 matching bases. The nucleotide sequence reads as follows: TGTGCCAGCAGTAACTACGGCGGGGGCTCGGCTTTCTTT. This sequence encodes CASSNYGGGSAFF.